A single sample gave rise to the 18 T cell receptor beta chains below, sequenced in a study of OX40 agonist ivuxolimab in advanced cancers. Clones were sequenced by immunoSEQ multiplex PCR, and TCRdb holds only the in-frame ones, with some missing. This table holds about 93,000 clones, 91% found once. Sequenced here: CD4+ or CD8+ T cells sorted from blood, sampled in a trial of the OX40 agonist ivuxolimab. The receptors come from an adult with an advanced solid tumor such as melanoma, head and neck, liver or kidney cancer.

The rearrangement links TRBV7-8 to TRBJ1-2, with no clear D. Germline loops: CDR1 SGHVS, CDR2 FQNEAQ. The CDR3 is made up of 15 amino acids. Trimming removed 2 bases at V and 3 bases at J, with 13 bases between. The CDR3 DNA is TGTGCCAGCAGCTTACGCCTAACCTGGGACTATGGCTACACCTTC. Protein sequence: CASSLRLTWDYGYTF.

The chain links TRBV6-5 to TRBJ1-5; 8 positions match TRBD1. The V segment lost 6 bases and the J segment 6 bases; nucleotides outside the gene matches: 4. Germline V gene data show CDR1 as MNHEY and CDR2 as SVGAGI. The CDR3 is 13 amino acids. The CDR3 bases are TGTGCCAGCAGCTCCGACAGGGGTCAGCCCCAGCATTTT. Translated, it gives CASSSDRGQPQHF.

The CDR3 sequence: CASSVTPDAISYEQYF. CDR3 DNA: TGTGCCAGCAGCGTGACCCCCGACGCGATTTCCTACGAGCAGTACTTC. The chain has TRBV9 and TRBJ2-7; D not resolved. There are 16 residues in the CDR3. Germline V gives CDR1 SGDLS, CDR2 YYNGEE. The ends were cut back, 2 bases at V and 1 base at J, with 16 bases in the middle. The variable domain in full, completed from reference TRBV9 and TRBJ2-7, reads DSGVTQTPKHLITATGQRVTLRCSPRSGDLSVYWYQQSLDQGLQFLIQYYNGEERAKGNILERFSAQQFPDLHSELNLSSLELGDSALYFCASSVTPDAISYEQYFGPGTRLTVT.

Concerning this clone: A read error may account for a junction end that differs from germline. V usage is TRBV7-7 and J usage is TRBJ2-7, with TRBD2 identical over 13 bases. This CDR3 is 15 amino acids long. Germline-derived CDR1 and CDR2 are SSHAT and FNYEAQ (reference sequence). CDR3 in amino acids: CASSPGLAGVEEQYF. In DNA, the CDR3 is TGTGCTAGCAGCCCTGGACTAGCGGGAGTGGAAGAGCAGTACTTC.

The chain carries TRBV5-1 and TRBJ2-3; TRBD1 aligns across 11 bases. With 4 bases clipped from V and 4 bases from J, the junction kept 2 bases outside the gene matches. From germline, CDR1 is SGHRS and CDR2 YFSETQ. The CDR3 is 14 residues long. The CDR3 sequence: CASSLGQGADTQYF. The CDR3 DNA follows: TGCGCCAGCAGCCTGGGACAGGGGGCAGATACGCAGTATTTT.

The CDR3 region has the DNA TGCGCCAGCAGCCAGGATGGGGGAGCAAATGAGCAGTTCTTC. Translated: CASSQDGGANEQFF. This chain uses TRBV4-3 with TRBJ2-1; the D gene could be TRBD1 or TRBD2 (5 bases each). Germline CDR1 and CDR2: LGHNA and YSLEER. This CDR3 is built from 14 residues. The V end was cut by 3 bases, the J end by 7 bases, with 13 bases between.

This chain connects TRBV5-1 to TRBJ2-3; the match to TRBD1 covers 8 bases. The V segment lost 4 bases and the J segment 3 bases; nucleotides outside the gene matches: 7. Germline CDR1 reads SGHRS; CDR2 reads YFSETQ. The CDR3 is 15 amino acids. CDR3: CASSRQGALTDTQYF. CDR3 DNA: TGCGCCAGCAGCCGCCAGGGGGCATTAACAGATACGCAGTATTTT.

The chain links TRBV4-1 to TRBJ1-5, with D maybe TRBD1 (6 bases). The V gene's germline CDR1 is MGHRA and CDR2 YSYEKL. The V and J ends lost 4 bases and 4 bases respectively, with 14 bases between them. The CDR3 consists of 15 residues. The CDR3 here is CASSLVGTINQPQHF. The CDR3 DNA is TGCGCCAGCAGCCTGGTGGGGACAATAAATCAGCCCCAGCATTTT.

The chain has TRBV6-1 and TRBJ1-2; D gene unclear. This CDR3 has 11 residues. V was clipped by 5 bases and J by 7 bases, with 8 bases between them. Germline CDR1 is MNHNS and CDR2 is SASEGT. CDR3 nucleotide sequence: TGTGCCAGCAGTTACGGGCGTGGCTACACCTTC. This translates into CASSYGRGYTF.

The chain couples TRBV10-3 to TRBJ2-5, with D tentatively TRBD2 (6 bases). The CDR3 sequence is 16 residues long. Germline assignment: CDR1 ENHRY and CDR2 SYGVKD. V lost 3 bases and J 5 bases, leaving 19 bases between the germline ends. The CDR3 loop reads CAISDLPRGSGETQYF. CDR3 sequence (DNA): TGTGCCATCAGTGACCTTCCCCGGGGGTCTGGCGAGACCCAGTACTTC.

The V and J genes are TRBV30 and TRBJ1-6, with D tentatively TRBD1 (5 bases). V lost 5 bases, J lost 6 bases, and 11 bases lay in between. Germline lookup yields CDR1 GTSNPN and CDR2 SVGIG (reference sequence). The CDR3 loop spans 13 amino acids. CDR3 bases: TGTGCCTGGGTCGGGACCGGTAATTCACCCCTCCACTTT. Residues: CAWVGTGNSPLHF.

The chain recombines TRBV6-5 with TRBJ1-5; D may be TRBD1 (5 bases). The germline V gene has CDR1 MNHEY and CDR2 SVGAGI. V dropped 5 bases and J dropped 5 bases, with 7 bases sitting between them. The CDR3 spans 12 residues. CDR3 protein: CASSTGHQPQHF. The CDR3 DNA sequence: TGTGCCAGCAGTACAGGTCATCAGCCCCAGCATTTT.

The V gene is TRBV30, the J gene TRBJ2-5, with TRBD2 matching over 12 bases. The trim removed 5 bases at V and 4 bases at J, leaving 8 bases unmatched. This CDR3 is built from 15 residues. Germline CDR1 is GTSNPN and CDR2 is SVGIG (reference sequence). The CDR3 here is CAWGPGLAGIETQYF. CDR3 DNA sequence: TGTGCCTGGGGACCGGGACTAGCGGGTATAGAGACCCAGTACTTC.

In its sample, this clone was seen once. The chain is built from TRBV28 and TRBJ1-2; possible D gene TRBD1, 5 bases. This CDR3 is 14 amino acids long. V lost 4 bases to trimming and J lost 8 bases, with 17 bases between them. Germline CDR1 and CDR2: MDHEN and SYDVKM. For the CDR3, the DNA is TGTGCCAGCAGTTCCCCCCCACAGGCAGGGGGCTACACCTTC. This translates into CASSSPPQAGGYTF.

The chain uses TRBV11-3 and TRBJ1-3; D is unresolved. The CDR3 is made up of 16 amino acids. Trimming cost V 4 bases and J 4 bases, with 17 bases left between them. Germline CDR1 reads SGHNT; CDR2 reads YENEEA. The CDR3 nucleotides read TGTGCCAGCAGCTCCGTCGGAGGGATCACAGGAAACACCATATATTTT. Its protein product is CASSSVGGITGNTIYF.

The chain links TRBV6-5 to TRBJ1-2, with D hard to call. In germline, CDR1 is MNHEY, CDR2 SVGAGI. The V gene lost 2 bases and the J gene lost 1 base, with 8 bases spanning the gap. This CDR3 is built from 14 residues. The DNA for the CDR3 is TGTGCCAGCAGTTACGGAGAGAATAACTATGGCTACACCTTC. Amino acid sequence: CASSYGENNYGYTF.

In regard to this clone: One end of the junction fails to match germline, which may point to a read error. V usage is TRBV7-9 and J usage is TRBJ2-5; D remains unclear. The CDR3 contains 8 residues. Germline loops: CDR1 SEHNR, CDR2 FQNEAQ (reference sequence). This CDR3 is CASSLKNF. The CDR3 DNA reads TGTGCCAGCAGCTTAAAAAACTTC.

The V and J genes are TRBV2 and TRBJ1-2, with a possible D match to TRBD1 (6 bases). The CDR3 length is 13 residues. Germline V gene lookup returns CDR1 SNHLY and CDR2 FYNNEI. V was cut by 5 bases and J by 7 bases, with 14 bases left in between. CDR3 region: CASSPGGLSGYTF. Here the CDR3 DNA reads TGTGCCAGCAGTCCCGGGGGCCTCAGTGGCTACACCTTC.